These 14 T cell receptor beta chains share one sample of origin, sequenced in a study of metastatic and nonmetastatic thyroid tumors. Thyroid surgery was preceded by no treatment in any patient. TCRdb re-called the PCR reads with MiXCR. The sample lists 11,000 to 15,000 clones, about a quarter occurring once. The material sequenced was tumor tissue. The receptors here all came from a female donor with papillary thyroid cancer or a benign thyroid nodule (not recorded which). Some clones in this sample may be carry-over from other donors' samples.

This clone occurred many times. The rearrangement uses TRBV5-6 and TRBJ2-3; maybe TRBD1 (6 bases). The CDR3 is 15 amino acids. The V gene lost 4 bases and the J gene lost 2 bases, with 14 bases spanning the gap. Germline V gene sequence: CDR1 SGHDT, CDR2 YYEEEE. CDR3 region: CASSITTGPTDTQYF. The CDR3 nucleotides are TGTGCCAGCAGCATAACGACAGGACCCACAGATACGCAGTATTTT.

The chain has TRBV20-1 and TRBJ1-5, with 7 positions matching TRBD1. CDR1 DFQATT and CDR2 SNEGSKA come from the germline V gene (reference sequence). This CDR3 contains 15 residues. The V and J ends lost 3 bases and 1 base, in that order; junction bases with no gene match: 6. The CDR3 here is CSASRLGQSNQPQHF. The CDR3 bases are TGCAGTGCTAGTCGGTTGGGACAGAGCAATCAGCCCCAGCATTTT.

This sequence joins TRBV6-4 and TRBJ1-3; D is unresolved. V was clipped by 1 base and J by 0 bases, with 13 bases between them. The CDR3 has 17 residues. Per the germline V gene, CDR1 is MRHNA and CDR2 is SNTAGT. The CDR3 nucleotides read TGTGCCAGCAGTGACTGGGTCAGCATCTACTCTGGAAACACCATATATTTT. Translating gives CASSDWVSIYSGNTIYF.

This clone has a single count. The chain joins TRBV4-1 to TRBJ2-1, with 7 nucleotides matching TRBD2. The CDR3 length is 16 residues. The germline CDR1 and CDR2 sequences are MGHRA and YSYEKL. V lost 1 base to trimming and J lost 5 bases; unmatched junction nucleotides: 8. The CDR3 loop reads CASSQAGRAQNNEQFF. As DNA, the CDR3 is TGCGCCAGCAGCCAAGCGGGGAGGGCCCAAAACAATGAGCAGTTCTTC.

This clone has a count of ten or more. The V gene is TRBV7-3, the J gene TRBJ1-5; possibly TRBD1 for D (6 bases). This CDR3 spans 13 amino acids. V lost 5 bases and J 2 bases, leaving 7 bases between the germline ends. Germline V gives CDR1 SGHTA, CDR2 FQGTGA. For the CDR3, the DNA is TGTGCCAGCAGCGCAGGGGGCAATCAGCCCCAGCATTTT. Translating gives CASSAGGNQPQHF.

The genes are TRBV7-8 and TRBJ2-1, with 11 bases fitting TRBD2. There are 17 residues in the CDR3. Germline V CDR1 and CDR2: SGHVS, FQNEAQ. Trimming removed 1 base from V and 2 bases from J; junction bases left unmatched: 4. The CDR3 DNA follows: TGTGCCAGCAGCTTAGGGGGACTAGCGGAGACCTACAATGAGCAGTTCTTC. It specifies CASSLGGLAETYNEQFF.

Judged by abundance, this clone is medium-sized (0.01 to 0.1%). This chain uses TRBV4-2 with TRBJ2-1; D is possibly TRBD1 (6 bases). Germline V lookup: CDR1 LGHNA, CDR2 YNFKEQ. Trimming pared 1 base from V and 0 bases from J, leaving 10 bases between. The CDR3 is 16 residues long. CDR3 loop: CASSQATGSSYNEQFF. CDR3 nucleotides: TGTGCCAGCAGCCAAGCTACAGGGAGCTCCTACAATGAGCAGTTCTTC.

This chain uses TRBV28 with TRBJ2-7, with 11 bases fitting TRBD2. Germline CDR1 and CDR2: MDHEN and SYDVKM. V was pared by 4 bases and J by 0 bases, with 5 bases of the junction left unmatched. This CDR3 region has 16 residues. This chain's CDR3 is CASSSGTSGSSYEQYF. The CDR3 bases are TGTGCCAGCAGTTCGGGTACTAGCGGGAGCTCCTACGAGCAGTACTTC.

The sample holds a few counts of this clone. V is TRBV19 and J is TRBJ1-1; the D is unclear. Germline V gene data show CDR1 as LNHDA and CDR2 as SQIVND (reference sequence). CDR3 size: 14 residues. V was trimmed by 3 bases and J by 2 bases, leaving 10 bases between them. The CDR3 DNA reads TGTGCCAGTAGTATCCACCAAAAAAACACTGAAGCTTTCTTT. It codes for CASSIHQKNTEAFF.

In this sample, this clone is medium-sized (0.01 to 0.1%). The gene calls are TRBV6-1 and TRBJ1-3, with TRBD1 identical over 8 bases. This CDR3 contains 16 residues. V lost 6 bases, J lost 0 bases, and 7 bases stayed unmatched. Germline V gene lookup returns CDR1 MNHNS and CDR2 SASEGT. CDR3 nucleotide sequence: TGTGCCAGCAGCCGCAGACAGGGGCACTCTGGAAACACCATATATTTT. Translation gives CASSRRQGHSGNTIYF.

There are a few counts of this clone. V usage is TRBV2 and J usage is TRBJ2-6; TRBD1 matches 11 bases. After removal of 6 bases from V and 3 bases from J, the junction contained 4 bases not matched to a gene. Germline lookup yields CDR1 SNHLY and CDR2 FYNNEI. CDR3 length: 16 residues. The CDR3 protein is CASSGQGALGANVLTF. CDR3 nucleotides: TGTGCCAGCAGCGGACAGGGGGCCCTTGGGGCCAACGTCCTGACTTTC.

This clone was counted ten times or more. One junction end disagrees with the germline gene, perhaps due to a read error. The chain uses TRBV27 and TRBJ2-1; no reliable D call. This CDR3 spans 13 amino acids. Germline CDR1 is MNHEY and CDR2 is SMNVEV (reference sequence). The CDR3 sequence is CASSLSHRNEQFF. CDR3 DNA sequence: TGTGCCAGCAGCTTATCCCACAGAAATGAGCAGTTCTTC.

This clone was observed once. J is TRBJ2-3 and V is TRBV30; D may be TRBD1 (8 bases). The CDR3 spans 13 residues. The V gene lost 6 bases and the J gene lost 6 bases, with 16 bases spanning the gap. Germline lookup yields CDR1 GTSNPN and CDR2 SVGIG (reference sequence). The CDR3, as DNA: TGTGCCTGTAGGGACAGGCGGGAGGATACGCAGTATTTT. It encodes CACRDRREDTQYF. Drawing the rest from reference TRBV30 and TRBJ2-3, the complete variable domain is SQTIHQWPATLVQPVGSPLSLECTVEGTSNPNLYWYRQAAGRGLQLLFYSVGIGQISSEVPQNLSASRPQDRQFILSSKKLLLSDSGFYLCACRDRREDTQYFGPGTRLTVL.

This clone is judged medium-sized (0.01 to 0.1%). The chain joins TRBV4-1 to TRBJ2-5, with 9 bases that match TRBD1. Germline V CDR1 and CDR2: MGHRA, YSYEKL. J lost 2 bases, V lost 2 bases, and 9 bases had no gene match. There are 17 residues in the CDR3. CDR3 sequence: CASSQSPGTGPQETQYF. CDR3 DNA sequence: TGCGCCAGCAGCCAATCTCCCGGGACAGGGCCGCAAGAGACCCAGTACTTC.